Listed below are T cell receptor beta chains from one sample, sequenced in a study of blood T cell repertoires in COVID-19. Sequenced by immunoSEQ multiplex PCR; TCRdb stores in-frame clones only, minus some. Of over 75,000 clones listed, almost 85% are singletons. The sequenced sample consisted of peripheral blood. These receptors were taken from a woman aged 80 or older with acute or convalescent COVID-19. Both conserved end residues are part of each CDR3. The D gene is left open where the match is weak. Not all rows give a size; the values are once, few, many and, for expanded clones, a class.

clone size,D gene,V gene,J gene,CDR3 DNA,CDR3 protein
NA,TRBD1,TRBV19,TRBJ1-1,TGTGCCAGTAAGTCTTTCGCCGGGACAGGTATGAACACTGAAGCTTTCTTT,CASKSFAGTGMNTEAFF
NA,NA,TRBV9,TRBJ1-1,TGTGCCAGCAGCGCAAACAGGGTGAGAGATACTGAAGCTTTCTTT,CASSANRVRDTEAFF
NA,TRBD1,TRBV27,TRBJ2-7,TGTGCCAGCTCCAGTTACCCAGGGGGCAGGTACGAGCAGTACTTC,CASSSYPGGRYEQYF
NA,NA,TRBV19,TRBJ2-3,TGTGCCAGTAGTAGTCTAGCAGCAGATACGCAGTATTTT,CASSSLAADTQYF
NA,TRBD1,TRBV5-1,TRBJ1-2,TGCGCCAGCAGCCCGACGACAGGGGGCGATGGCTACACCTTC,CASSPTTGGDGYTF
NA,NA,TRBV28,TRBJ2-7,TGTGCCAGCACCCGATCAGGGGCAGGCACTGACGAGCAGTACTTC,CASTRSGAGTDEQYF
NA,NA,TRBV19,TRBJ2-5,TGTGCCAGTGGGGCCCAAACTGGGGAGACCCAGTACTTC,CASGAQTGETQYF
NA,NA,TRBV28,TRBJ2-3,TGTGCCAGCAGTTTAAAGGACTCCACAGATACGCAGTATTTT,CASSLKDSTDTQYF
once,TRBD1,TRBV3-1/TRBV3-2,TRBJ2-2,TGTGCCAGCAGCCTTAGACAGGGGCCGCCCCCCGGGGAGCTGTTTTTT,CASSLRQGPPPGELFF
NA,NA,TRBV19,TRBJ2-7,TGTGCCAGTAGTTATTTGGGCAACGAGCAGTACTTC,CASSYLGNEQYF
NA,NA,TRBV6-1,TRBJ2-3,TGTGCCAGCAGTGAAGCGAGGAAAAAAGATACGCAGTATTTT,CASSEARKKDTQYF
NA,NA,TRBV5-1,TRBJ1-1,TGCGCCAGCAGCTTTACAGGGTCAGGGACTGAAGCTTTCTTT,CASSFTGSGTEAFF
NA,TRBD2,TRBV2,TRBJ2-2,TGTGCCAGCAGTGCCACTAGCGGGGGGGACACCGGGGAGCTGTTTTTT,CASSATSGGDTGELFF
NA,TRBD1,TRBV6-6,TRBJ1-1,TGTGCCAGCAGTCCCACCAGGGGGCCCCCGCACCCTGAAGCTTTCTTT,CASSPTRGPPHPEAFF
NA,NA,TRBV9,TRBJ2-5,TGTGCCAGCACGAGGGGGACGGGGGAGACCCAGTACTTC,CASTRGTGETQYF
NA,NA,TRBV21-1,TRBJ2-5,TGTGCCAGCAGCAAAGGTCTAGCAGAGCAAGAGACCCAGTACTTC,CASSKGLAEQETQYF